One and the same sample provided the 16 T cell receptor beta chains below, sequenced in a study of blood T cell repertoires in COVID-19. The data were produced by immunoSEQ multiplex PCR, yet TCRdb's version contains in-frame clones alone and is incomplete. This table holds 45,000 to 55,000 clones, about 70% found once. Source material: peripheral blood. The receptors shown here come from a woman in her sixties or seventies with acute or convalescent COVID-19.

V is TRBV2 and J is TRBJ1-3, with D maybe TRBD1 (5 bases). The CDR3 is 14 amino acids. CDR1 is SNHLY, CDR2 FYNNEI, per germline. V dropped 1 base and J dropped 4 bases, with 8 bases sitting between them. DNA of the CDR3: TGTGCCAGCAGTGAAGGGGCAGGGGGAAACACCATATATTTT. Amino acid sequence: CASSEGAGGNTIYF.

This rearrangement joins TRBV5-1 to TRBJ2-1; 7 nucleotides align to TRBD1. The J segment lost 0 bases and the V segment lost 2 bases, leaving 5 bases of the junction unmatched. CDR3 length equals 16 residues. CDR1 and CDR2 (germline): SGHRS, YFSETQ. CDR3 DNA sequence: TGCGCCAGCAGCTTCGGACAGGAAGCCTCCTACAATGAGCAGTTCTTC. Amino acid sequence: CASSFGQEASYNEQFF.

This rearrangement joins TRBV11-2 to TRBJ2-7, with D uncertain. Germline assignment: CDR1 SGHAT and CDR2 FQNNGV. V gave up 1 base and J gave up 2 bases, with 9 bases separating them. This CDR3 spans 14 amino acids. In DNA, the CDR3 is TGTGCCAGCAGCTTAGGCAGTGGTACCTACGAGCAGTACTTC. It is translated as CASSLGSGTYEQYF.

Concerning this clone: Other DNA sequences in this sample translate to the same CDR3. V gene TRBV11-2 combines with J gene TRBJ2-1; TRBD2 matches 8 bases. The V gene end was trimmed by 6 bases and the J gene end by 7 bases; junction bases not matched to a gene: 8. The CDR3 is 14 residues long. CDR1 is SGHAT and CDR2 is FQNNGV in the germline V gene. Written as DNA, the CDR3 is TGTGCCAGCAGTTCGTTAGCGGGAAGAAATGAGCAGTTCTTC. This codes for CASSSLAGRNEQFF.

The gene calls are TRBV5-1 and TRBJ2-1, with TRBD2 matching 11 bases. Per germline, CDR1 SGHRS and CDR2 YFSETQ. CDR3 size: 16 residues. With V trimmed by 4 bases and J by 8 bases, 11 bases remained unmatched. The CDR3 DNA is TGCGCCAGCAGCCCCGCCCTAGGGACTAGCGGCGATGAGCAGTTCTTC. Its translation: CASSPALGTSGDEQFF.

V and J are TRBV7-2 and TRBJ2-5; 10 bases are a match to TRBD1. The CDR3 runs to 16 residues. Germline CDR1 SGHTA, CDR2 FQGNSA. V shed 4 bases, J shed 1 base, and the junction held 6 bases outside the gene matches. In DNA, the CDR3 is TGTGCCAGCAGCTCGGATCGGGACAGGGGCCAAGAGACCCAGTACTTC. This encodes CASSSDRDRGQETQYF.

The rearrangement links TRBV3-1 (or the pseudogene TRBV3-2) to TRBJ2-7; TRBD1 matches 9 bases. The CDR3 covers 14 residues. Germline lookup yields CDR1 LGHDT and CDR2 YNNKEL (reference sequence). The trim removed 5 bases at V and 3 bases at J, leaving 5 bases unmatched. CDR3 nucleotide sequence: TGTGCCAGCAGCTCCCGGGACAGGGACTACGAGCAGTACTTC. Amino acids: CASSSRDRDYEQYF.

This clone occurred a few times. The J gene is TRBJ1-5, the V gene TRBV10-3; TRBD1 agrees at 11 bases. CDR1 is ENHRY, CDR2 SYGVKD, per germline. The CDR3 consists of 15 residues. Germline trimming cut 4 bases from V and 4 bases from J; bases unmatched to any gene: 3. CDR3 DNA sequence: TGTGCCATCAGTGCCGGGGACAGGGGGAATCAGCCCCAGCATTTT. This encodes CAISAGDRGNQPQHF.

The gene calls are TRBV7-9 and TRBJ1-2, with a weak D call TRBD1 (6 bases). The germline gives CDR1 SEHNR, CDR2 FQNEAQ (reference sequence). CDR3 length: 15 residues. The germline V and J ends were trimmed by 5 bases and 3 bases, with 16 bases remaining between them. The CDR3 reads CASSRRTDYHYGYTF. The CDR3 coding sequence is TGTGCCAGCAGCCGCCGGACAGATTATCACTATGGCTACACCTTC.

This clone turned up a few times. The J gene is TRBJ1-1, the V gene TRBV12-3 or TRBV12-4; D not certain. CDR3 size: 11 residues. V dropped 6 bases and J dropped 5 bases, with 7 bases sitting between them. The CDR3 here is CASSRTTEAFF. CDR3 in DNA: TGTGCCAGCAGCCGAACTACTGAAGCTTTCTTT.

This clone was seen just once. This chain links TRBV28 with TRBJ2-2; D may be TRBD2 (6 bases). This CDR3 contains 15 residues. The V gene's germline CDR1 is MDHEN and CDR2 SYDVKM. Deletions cut 3 bases from V and 2 bases from J, with 10 bases between. In nucleotides, the CDR3 is TGTGCCAGCAGTTTGGAGGGACCTAACACCGGGGAGCTGTTTTTT. This sequence encodes CASSLEGPNTGELFF.

The chain couples TRBV12-3 or TRBV12-4 to TRBJ1-1; D gene uncertain. The CDR3 has 13 amino acids. V was trimmed by 1 base and J by 7 bases, leaving 10 bases between them. CDR3 in DNA: TGTGCCAGCAGTTTAGGCAGGAACCATGAAGCTTTCTTT. It yields the protein CASSLGRNHEAFF.

The J gene is TRBJ2-1, the V gene TRBV10-3; unclear D gene. CDR1 and CDR2 (germline): ENHRY, SYGVKD. V was cut by 5 bases and J by 6 bases, with 20 bases left in between. The CDR3 covers 16 residues. DNA of the CDR3: TGTGCCATCAGTCCTCTAGGCGTCGCCCCTGCCAATGAGCAGTTCTTC. Residues: CAISPLGVAPANEQFF.

The chain links TRBV3-1 (or the pseudogene TRBV3-2) to TRBJ2-4, with 7 bases identical to TRBD2. V gave up 2 bases and J gave up 8 bases; unmatched junction bases: 6. Germline V gives CDR1 LGHDT, CDR2 YNNKEL (reference sequence). This CDR3 region has 14 residues. The CDR3 region has the DNA TGTGCCAGCAGCCAACGGGGAGGGAGGGACATTCAGTACTTC. Protein: CASSQRGGRDIQYF.

This chain links TRBV5-4 with TRBJ2-1; the match to TRBD2 covers 9 bases. The germline V gene encodes CDR1 SGHNT and CDR2 YYREEE (reference sequence). J gave up 6 bases and V 0 bases, and 4 bases lay outside the gene matches. This CDR3 has 15 residues. CDR3 nucleotide sequence: TGTGCCAGCAGCTTGGATCTAGCGGGAACCAATGAGCAGTTCTTC. It codes for CASSLDLAGTNEQFF.

This chain uses TRBV18 with TRBJ1-4, with D tentatively TRBD1 (5 bases). The CDR3 extends over 14 amino acids. Trimming removed 3 bases at V and 8 bases at J, with 13 bases between. Germline V gene lookup returns CDR1 KGHSH and CDR2 LQKENI. CDR3 in amino acids: CASSPQGGGEKLFF. CDR3 coding DNA: TGTGCCAGCTCACCCCAGGGAGGAGGAGAAAAACTGTTTTTT.